Listed below are T cell receptor beta chains from one sample, sequenced in a study of CD8 T cells in ankylosing spondylitis. TCRdb re-analysed the 5' RACE reads in MiXCR, keeping a single row per CDR3 protein. Of about 220,000 distinct CDR3 sequences listed, 25% to 30% are singletons. Sample: blood, either unsorted or a sorted T cell fraction (not recorded which). These receptors all stem from a male donor with ankylosing spondylitis or in good health (not recorded which). CDR3s include the opening cysteine and the closing phenylalanine or tryptophan. D genes are given only for firm matches. For some rows the clone size is stated as once, few or many, or as a class when expanded; others skip it.

clone size	J gene	V gene	D gene	CDR3 length	CDR3 DNA	CDR3 protein
many	TRBJ1-3	TRBV4-2	NA	15	TGTGCCAGCAGCCAAGAGCGGCAAACTGGAAACACCATATATTTT	CASSQERQTGNTIYF
many	TRBJ2-5	TRBV3-1	NA	16	TGTGCCAGCAGCCGGAGGACTCCTAATGGCCAAGAGACCCAGTACTTC	CASSRRTPNGQETQYF
NA	TRBJ2-5	TRBV20-1	TRBD2	14	TGCAGTGCTAGAGTCGCGGGAGGAGGGGAGACCCAGTACTTC	CSARVAGGGETQYF
few	TRBJ2-7	TRBV7-9	TRBD1	16	TGTGCCAGCAGCTTAGCAGGGACAGGGATAAACGGGGAGCAGTACTTC	CASSLAGTGINGEQYF
many	TRBJ2-6	TRBV10-3	NA	15	TGTGCCATCAGTGATGAGGGCTCTGGGGCCAACGTCCTGACTTTC	CAISDEGSGANVLTF
few	TRBJ1-2	TRBV10-3	TRBD1	15	TGTGCCATCAGTGATAATCCGGGACAGGGTGGAGGCTACACCTTC	CAISDNPGQGGGYTF
NA	TRBJ1-4	TRBV10-3	NA	13	TGTGCCATCAGGGGTACCGAGAATGAAAAACTGTTTTTT	CAIRGTENEKLFF
many	TRBJ1-1	TRBV5-1	NA	14	TGCGCCAGCAGCTTGATGGGGGGCGCGGCAGAAGCTTTCTTT	CASSLMGGAAEAFF
NA	TRBJ2-1	TRBV20-1	NA	11	TGCAGTGCCACCGCCGGACACGAGCAGTTCTTC	CSATAGHEQFF
many	TRBJ2-5	TRBV4-3	TRBD1	15	TGCGCCAGCAGCCAAGAATGGACAGGGGGCGAGACCCAGTACTTC	CASSQEWTGGETQYF
many	TRBJ2-4	TRBV4-3	TRBD1	15	TGCGCCAGCAGCCTGTCACAGGGGGCCAAAAACATTCAGTACTTC	CASSLSQGAKNIQYF
NA	TRBJ2-5	TRBV4-2	NA	15	TGTGCCAGCAGCCAAGATCTAAGCGGGCAAGAGACCCAGTACTTC	CASSQDLSGQETQYF
NA	TRBJ2-5	TRBV4-3	TRBD1	17	TGCGCCAGCAGCCAAGTCGGCAGGGGGCCTGAACAAGAGACCCAGTACTTC	CASSQVGRGPEQETQYF
NA	TRBJ2-1	TRBV7-8	NA	13	TGTGCCAGCAGCTTAAGGTTGGAGGGAGCGGGGTTCTTC	CASSLRLEGAGFF
few	TRBJ2-5	TRBV29-1	TRBD1	13	TGCAGCGTTGGGTTAGGGGGCGAGGAGACCCAGTACTTC	CSVGLGGEETQYF
NA	TRBJ2-7	TRBV6-5	TRBD2	19	TGTGCCAGCAGTTACTCGTCAGGACGTGGACTAGTGTTCTCCTACGAGCAGTACTTC	CASSYSSGRGLVFSYEQYF
NA	TRBJ1-5	TRBV5-6	NA	14	TGTGCCAGCACGCTTACAGGGTTGGATCAGCCCCAGCATTTT	CASTLTGLDQPQHF
few	TRBJ2-7	TRBV6-1	TRBD2	16	TGTGCCAGCAGTAAACCTTTGACTAGCGGGAGTTACGAGCAGTACTTC	CASSKPLTSGSYEQYF
NA	TRBJ1-4	TRBV6-5	NA	13	TGTGCCAGCAGTTATGGGAGTAGGGAAAAACTGTTTTTT	CASSYGSREKLFF
many	TRBJ2-5	TRBV7-7	NA	13	TGTGCTAGCAGCTTCGGCAGGGGAGAGACCCAGTACTTC	CASSFGRGETQYF
NA	TRBJ1-2	TRBV12-3/TRBV12-4	TRBD1	15	TGTGCCAGCAGTTTACAGGGGGCCACGGGCTATGGCTACACCTTC	CASSLQGATGYGYTF
many	TRBJ1-3	TRBV10-3	TRBD1	17	TGTGCCATCAGGCCGAGGACAGGGGGAGACTCTGGAAACACCATATATTTT	CAIRPRTGGDSGNTIYF
NA	TRBJ2-2	TRBV24-1	NA	16	TGTGCCACCAGTGATTTCGGCAGGGTAAACACCGGGGAGCTGTTTTTT	CATSDFGRVNTGELFF
many	TRBJ1-4	TRBV4-2	NA	17	TGTGCCAGCAGCCAAGTTCCCTTGGCAGAGGGTAGGGAAAAACTGTTTTTT	CASSQVPLAEGREKLFF
NA	TRBJ2-1	TRBV6-5	TRBD2	15	TGTGCCAGCAGTTACGACGCAACACGCGGGGGTGAGCAGTTCTTC	CASSYDATRGGEQFF
few	TRBJ2-7	TRBV19	TRBD2	17	TGTGCCAGTAGTATTTTTCGGACTAGCGGGAGTTTCAACGAGCAGTACTTC	CASSIFRTSGSFNEQYF
many	TRBJ1-1	TRBV29-1	NA	13	TGCAGCGTTGGGAAGACAGTGAACACTGAAGCTTTCTTT	CSVGKTVNTEAFF
many	TRBJ1-4	TRBV7-6	TRBD1	17	TGTGCCAGCAGCTCAGAGAGCAGGACAGGGATGGGTGAAAAACTGTTTTTT	CASSSESRTGMGEKLFF
NA	TRBJ2-1	TRBV20-1	NA	13	TGCAGTGCTAGAGGCGGGGTCTTGAGTGAGCAGTTCTTC	CSARGGVLSEQFF
many	TRBJ1-4	TRBV27	NA	14	TGTGCCAGCAGTTCCCGTCCTGAGGGTGAAAAACTGTTTTTT	CASSSRPEGEKLFF
many	TRBJ2-1	TRBV5-1	TRBD1	15	TGCGCCAGCAGCTTGGAGGGACAGCCTTACAATGAGCAGTTCTTC	CASSLEGQPYNEQFF
many	TRBJ2-1	TRBV3-1	NA	16	TGTGCCAGCAGCCAAGAGGGGATTACGACCTACAATGAGCAGTTCTTC	CASSQEGITTYNEQFF
many	TRBJ2-5	TRBV29-1	NA	11	TGCAGCGTTTTACCGTCCAAGACCCAGTACTTC	CSVLPSKTQYF
NA	TRBJ2-3	TRBV20-1	TRBD2	14	TGCAGTGCTAGAGGGACTAGTCAGGCAGATACGCAGTATTTT	CSARGTSQADTQYF
NA	TRBJ2-5	TRBV7-7	NA	14	TGTGCTAGCAGCTTAGACGGCCCCTCGGAGACCCAGTACTTC	CASSLDGPSETQYF